This T cell receptor (beta chain) comes out of a study of cytomegalovirus exposure and HLA in healthy donors. At the level of the study: One earlier analysis, a look at roughly 180 million T cells, found 117 million unique TCR beta sequences.

Germline V gene sequence: CDR1 MNHEY, CDR2 SMNVEV (reference sequence). Trimming left V 5 bases short and J 5 bases short, with 16 bases between. The CDR3 spans 14 residues. Use of 60 Vbeta and 13 Jbeta primers characterized the PCR. Repertoires were generated with immunoSEQ multiplex PCR, while TCRdb's copy carries only in-frame clones and drops some. The sample yields about 160,000 clones, approximately 86% seen once. Study-wide findings and caveats: V- and J-gene trimming of TCR beta was linked (in a later analysis) to a missense DCLRE1C variant.

For this clone: What it recognizes is unknown.

Material for sequencing was PBMCs. The sequence was collected from a woman in her late teens or twenties in good health and CMV-seronegative. The gene calls are TRBV27 and TRBJ2-7; D is perhaps TRBD2 (5 bases). The CDR3 coding sequence is TGTGCCAGCAGTGAGGTAGCGCGGAGTCACGAGCAGTACTTC. Its protein product is CASSEVARSHEQYF.